This TCR beta chain originates from a study of blood T cell repertoires in COVID-19. Clones were read by immunoSEQ multiplex PCR, and TCRdb kept only the in-frame ones, dropping some. The data contain about 200,000 clones, about 88% of them seen just once; the ten biggest clones take up 4% to 5.5%. V gave up 1 base and J gave up 3 bases, with 18 bases separating them. Germline lookup yields CDR1 KGHDR and CDR2 SFDVKD. The CDR3 consists of 18 residues. This clone was seen once. This chain links TRBV24-1 with TRBJ2-1, with a possible D match to TRBD1 (6 bases). Sequenced material: peripheral blood. The receptor was derived from a woman aged 40 to 49 with acute or convalescent COVID-19. The CDR3 DNA reads TGTGCCACCAGTGATTTTGACGACCGGGACACCCTCTACAATGAGCAGTTCTTC. Its translation is CATSDFDDRDTLYNEQFF.